What follows is one T cell receptor (beta chain) and its context. Its cognate antigen is unknown. The sample originates from a study of identifying expanded T cells in peripheral blood. No infections or other immune events were documented during collection. The study, taken as a whole, reports: Variance in clone template counts between approximately two-week samples significantly increased with total template count across all healthy donors.

TCRdb's copy holds only in-frame clones and misses some; the assay was immunoSEQ multiplex PCR. The sample carries around 78,000 clones, 80% to 90% recorded once. Sequencing input: blood. The clonotype was recovered from a person aged 18-69 years in good health.

CDR3 region: CASSLDTSGSHEQYF. As DNA, the CDR3 is TGTGCCAGCAGCTTAGATACCAGCGGGAGCCACGAGCAGTACTTC. The V gene is TRBV11-2, the J gene TRBJ2-7, with TRBD2 identical over 8 bases. Germline CDR1 is SGHAT and CDR2 is FQNNGV. CDR3 length equals 15 residues. V dropped 0 bases and J dropped 5; count of bases not matched to a gene: 6. Filled out from reference TRBV11-2 and TRBJ2-7, the complete variable domain reads EAGVAQSPRYKIIEKRQSVAFWCNPISGHATLYWYQQILGQGPKLLIQFQNNGVVDDSQLPKDRFSAERLKGVDSTLKIQPAKLEDSAVYLCASSLDTSGSHEQYFGPGTRLTVT.